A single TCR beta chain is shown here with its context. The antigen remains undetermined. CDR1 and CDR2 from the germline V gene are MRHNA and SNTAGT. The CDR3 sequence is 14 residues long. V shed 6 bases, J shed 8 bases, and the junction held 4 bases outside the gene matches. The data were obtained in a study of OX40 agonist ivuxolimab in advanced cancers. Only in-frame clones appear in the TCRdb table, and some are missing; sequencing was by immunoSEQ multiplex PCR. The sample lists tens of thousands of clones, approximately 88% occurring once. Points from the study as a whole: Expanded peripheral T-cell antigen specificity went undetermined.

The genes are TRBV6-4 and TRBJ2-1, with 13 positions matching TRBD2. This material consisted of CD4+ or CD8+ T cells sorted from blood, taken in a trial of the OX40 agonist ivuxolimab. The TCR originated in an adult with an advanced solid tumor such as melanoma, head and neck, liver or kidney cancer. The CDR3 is CASSWTSGSYEQFF. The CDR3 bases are TGTGCCAGCAGCTGGACTAGCGGGAGTTATGAGCAGTTCTTC.